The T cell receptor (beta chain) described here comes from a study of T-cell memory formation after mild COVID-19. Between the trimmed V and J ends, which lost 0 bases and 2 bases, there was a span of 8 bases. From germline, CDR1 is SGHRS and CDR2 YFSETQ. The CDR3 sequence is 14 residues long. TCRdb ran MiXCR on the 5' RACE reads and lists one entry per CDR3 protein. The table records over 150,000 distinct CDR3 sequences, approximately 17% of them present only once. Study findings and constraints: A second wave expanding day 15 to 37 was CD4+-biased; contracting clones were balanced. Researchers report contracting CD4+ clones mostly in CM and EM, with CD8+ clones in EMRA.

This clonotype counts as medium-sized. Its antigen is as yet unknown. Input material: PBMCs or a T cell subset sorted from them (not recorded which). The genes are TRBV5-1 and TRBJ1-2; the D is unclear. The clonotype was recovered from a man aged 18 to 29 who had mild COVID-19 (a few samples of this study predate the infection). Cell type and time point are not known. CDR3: CASSLGPGNYGYTF. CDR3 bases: TGCGCCAGCAGCTTGGGGCCAGGCAACTATGGCTACACCTTC.